Below, 27 T cell receptor beta chains from the same sample are listed, as sequenced in a study of identical twins. In TCRdb, the 5' RACE reads were re-called with MiXCR into one record per CDR3 protein. The sample gives approximately 1.8 million distinct CDR3 sequences, under 35% of which show up once; less than 0.35% is in the top ten. Material for sequencing was cord blood. The receptors here all came from a newborn girl in good health.

The V gene is TRBV2, the J gene TRBJ2-4, with TRBD1 identical over 10 bases. The J call is in doubt because the DNA end fits TRBJ2-7 better. The CDR3 contains 14 residues. Germline loops: CDR1 SNHLY, CDR2 FYNNEI. The CDR3 is CASRTGGRLYEQYF. For the CDR3, the DNA is TGTGCCAGCAGGACAGGGGGCCGGCTATACGAGCAGTACTTC.

This chain joins TRBV20-1 and TRBJ2-7, with 7 bases that match TRBD1. This CDR3 is 15 amino acids long. Germline V gives CDR1 DFQATT, CDR2 SNEGSKA (reference sequence). The junction had 6 bases not matched to a gene; V was cut back by 0 bases and J by 1 base. This chain's CDR3 is CSARDLTGDSYEQYF. The CDR3 DNA reads TGCAGTGCTAGAGATCTCACAGGGGATTCCTACGAGCAGTACTTC.

This clonotype was seen at least ten times. The V and J genes are TRBV29-1 and TRBJ2-1, with D maybe TRBD1 (5 bases). The CDR3 is 12 amino acids. V lost 7 bases and J lost 3, with 10 bases in between. The germline V gene has CDR1 SQVTM and CDR2 ANQGSEA. The DNA of the CDR3 is TGCAGCGGGGGCTGGGACTACAATGAGCAGTTCTTC. This gives the protein CSGGWDYNEQFF.

This chain links TRBV7-2 with TRBJ1-4, with D possibly TRBD1 on 6 matching bases. With 3 bases removed from V and 2 bases from J, the gap between germline ends came to 10 bases. CDR1 and CDR2 (germline): SGHTA, FQGNSA. There are 15 residues in the CDR3. CDR3 in amino acids: CASSLDSGTNEKLFF. The CDR3, as DNA: TGTGCCAGCAGCTTGGACAGTGGTACTAATGAAAAACTGTTTTTT.

A note on this clonotype: A read error may produce the germline difference seen at one junction end. V gene TRBV7-2 combines with J gene TRBJ2-7; weak D call: TRBD2 (5 bases). CDR1 is SGHTA, CDR2 FQGNSA, per germline. There are 15 residues in the CDR3. Here the CDR3 reads CAISFGGFPSYEQYF. In DNA form, the CDR3 reads TGTGCCATCAGCTTCGGCGGGTTTCCCTCCTACGAGCAGTACTTC.

This clonotype was counted only a few times. J is TRBJ1-1 and V is TRBV14; a possible D gene is TRBD1 (5 bases). The CDR3 extends over 11 amino acids. CDR1 and CDR2 (germline): SGHDN, FVKESK. Trimming took off 1 base at V and 8 bases at J, with 5 bases between the two ends. The DNA of the CDR3 is TGTGCCAGCAGCCAAGCAGGGGAAGCTTTCTTT. Amino acids: CASSQAGEAFF. The variable domain in full, completed from reference TRBV14 and TRBJ1-1, reads EAGVTQFPSHSVIEKGQTVTLRCDPISGHDNLYWYRRVMGKEIKFLLHFVKESKQDESGMPNNRFLAERTGGTYSTLKVQPAELEDSGVYFCASSQAGEAFFGQGTRLTVV.

The rearrangement joins TRBV20-1 to TRBJ1-5; D is possibly TRBD1 (5 bases). Germline V lookup: CDR1 DFQATT, CDR2 SNEGSKA (reference sequence). The CDR3 totals 15 residues. V shed 0 bases and J shed 3 bases, with 12 bases lying between them. CDR3 DNA sequence: TGCAGTGCTAGAGATGTCGGGGCCTTCAATCAGCCCCAGCATTTT. It codes for CSARDVGAFNQPQHF.

This clonotype was found once. The genes are TRBV2 and TRBJ2-2; 11 nucleotides match TRBD2. With V trimmed by 5 bases and J by 6 bases, 20 bases remained unmatched. The CDR3 is 20 residues long. Germline V CDR1 and CDR2: SNHLY, FYNNEI. The CDR3: CASSFLAGGPHGLMAGELFF. The CDR3 DNA follows: TGTGCCAGCAGTTTTCTAGCGGGAGGCCCCCATGGGTTAATGGCCGGGGAGCTGTTTTTT. Variable domain in full (rest from reference TRBV2 and TRBJ2-2): EPEVTQTPSHQVTQMGQEVILRCVPISNHLYFYWYRQILGQKVEFLVSFYNNEISEKSEIFDDQFSVERPDGSNFTLKIRSTKLEDSAMYFCASSFLAGGPHGLMAGELFFGEGSRLTVL.

The V gene is TRBV28, the J gene TRBJ2-5, with a possible D match to TRBD1 (6 bases). The V and J ends lost 3 bases and 2 bases respectively, with 10 bases between them. Germline lookup yields CDR1 MDHEN and CDR2 SYDVKM. This CDR3 comprises 14 residues. For the CDR3, the DNA is TGTGCCAGCAGTTTGGTGGGGGCACAAGAGACCCAGTACTTC. Translating gives CASSLVGAQETQYF.

There are a few counts of this clonotype. This chain connects TRBV2 to TRBJ2-1, with TRBD2 identical over 15 bases. J gave up 4 bases and V 6 bases, and 7 bases lay outside the gene matches. Germline V lookup: CDR1 SNHLY, CDR2 FYNNEI. The CDR3 is made up of 17 amino acids. The CDR3 DNA reads as TGTGCCAGCAGCCGGACTAGCGGGAGGGCCAGATACAATGAGCAGTTCTTC. It codes for CASSRTSGRARYNEQFF.

V is TRBV27 and J is TRBJ1-2; tentative D call: TRBD1 (5 bases). The length of the CDR3 is 13 residues. V was clipped by 5 bases and J by 7 bases, with 14 bases between them. In germline, CDR1 is MNHEY, CDR2 SMNVEV (reference sequence). Written as DNA, the CDR3 is TGTGCCAGCAGTGTAATGGGAGGGGTTGGCTACACCTTC. Residues: CASSVMGGVGYTF.

The J gene is TRBJ2-7, the V gene TRBV20-1; D uncertain. Germline V lookup: CDR1 DFQATT, CDR2 SNEGSKA (reference sequence). V was trimmed by 1 base and J by 2 bases, leaving 12 bases between them. The CDR3 spans 14 residues. CDR3 in amino acids: CSARVHSLTYEQYF. DNA for the CDR3: TGCAGTGCTAGAGTACACAGCTTAACCTACGAGCAGTACTTC.

This clonotype was detected a few times. J is TRBJ2-7 and V is TRBV5-6; D remains unclear. Germline values: CDR1 SGHDT, CDR2 YYEEEE. V was trimmed by 1 base and J by 7 bases, leaving 12 bases between them. The CDR3 runs 13 residues. The CDR3 region is CASSLRDGWEQYF. The CDR3 DNA reads TGTGCCAGCAGCTTGCGCGACGGGTGGGAGCAGTACTTC.

This clonotype was picked up a small number of times. The V call is TRBV12-3 or TRBV12-4, the J call TRBJ1-2, with TRBD1 matching over 10 bases. V lost 7 bases to trimming and J lost 5 bases; unmatched junction nucleotides: 10. CDR3 size: 15 residues. CDR3 bases: TGTGCCAGCAAAAGACAGGGGGCGATCCTGTATGGCTACACCTTC. Translated, it gives CASKRQGAILYGYTF.

This rearrangement joins TRBV3-1 to TRBJ2-1; 8 bases agree with TRBD1. The CDR3 totals 14 residues. Germline-derived CDR1 and CDR2 are LGHDT and YNNKEL (reference sequence). J gave up 7 bases and V 4 bases, and 6 bases lay outside the gene matches. CDR3 DNA: TGTGCCAGCAGCCCAAACAGGGGGTGGAATGAGCAGTTCTTC. This translates into CASSPNRGWNEQFF.

This clonotype has at least ten counts. The chain recombines TRBV28 with TRBJ2-7; D ambiguous. The CDR3 consists of 11 residues. V was trimmed by 2 bases and J by 7 bases, leaving 6 bases between them. Germline V gene data show CDR1 as MDHEN and CDR2 as SYDVKM. CDR3 sequence (DNA): TGTGCCAGCAGTTTAAGGCGAGAGCAGTACTTC. As protein: CASSLRREQYF.

The J gene is TRBJ2-7, the V gene TRBV10-3, with 7 bases fitting TRBD2. This CDR3 contains 16 residues. The germline V gene has CDR1 ENHRY and CDR2 SYGVKD. Trimming took 3 bases from V and 1 from J; bases not matched to a gene: 9. The CDR3 DNA follows: TGTGCCATCAGTGATCGAAATAGCGGGTTATCCTACGAGCAGTACTTC. Translation gives CAISDRNSGLSYEQYF.

This clonotype came up a few times. The rearrangement uses TRBV20-1 and TRBJ2-3; 12 bases are shared with TRBD2. The CDR3 sequence is 13 residues long. Germline CDR1 reads DFQATT; CDR2 reads SNEGSKA (reference sequence). CDR3 nucleotides: TGCAGACCGACTAGCGGGGGACCTGATACGCAGTATTTT. This sequence encodes CRPTSGGPDTQYF.

This chain connects TRBV20-1 to TRBJ1-5, with D perhaps TRBD1 (5 bases). This CDR3 contains 13 residues. The germline V gene encodes CDR1 DFQATT and CDR2 SNEGSKA (reference sequence). V was shortened by 5 bases and J by 3 bases, with 11 bases between the two germline ends. The CDR3 coding sequence is TGCAGTGCTTTGGGACCCCTCAATCAGCCCCAGCATTTT. It yields the protein CSALGPLNQPQHF.

This chain links TRBV27 with TRBJ1-4; D is perhaps TRBD1 (5 bases). The CDR3 has 13 amino acids. Trimming took 4 bases from V and 8 from J, leaving 11 bases between them. Germline V gene lookup returns CDR1 MNHEY and CDR2 SMNVEV (reference sequence). As DNA, the CDR3 is TGTGCCAGCAGTTGGGGCCGGACCGAAAAACTGTTTTTT. Its translation is CASSWGRTEKLFF.

DNA of the CDR3: TGTGCCAGCAGCTTAAGGCCCGCTACGCAGTATTTT. Residues: CASSLRPATQYF. The V and J genes are TRBV7-9 and TRBJ2-3; D is undetermined. The CDR3 spans 12 residues. Germline V gene lookup returns CDR1 SEHNR and CDR2 FQNEAQ (reference sequence). V lost 2 bases to trimming and J lost 8 bases, with 8 bases between them.

The J gene is TRBJ2-4, the V gene TRBV20-1; no clear D gene. The DNA end is more similar to TRBJ2-7, so the J call may be wrong. The CDR3 sequence is 14 residues long. Germline lookup yields CDR1 DFQATT and CDR2 SNEGSKA (reference sequence). CDR3 protein: CSATLPASSHEQYF. In DNA, the CDR3 is TGCAGTGCTACCTTGCCTGCGTCGTCCCACGAGCAGTACTTC.

This chain uses TRBV6-6 with TRBJ2-3; 10 nucleotides match TRBD2. The CDR3 covers 17 residues. Looked up from germline, CDR1 is MNHNY and CDR2 is SVGAGI (reference sequence). Trimming at V came to 1 base and at J to 2 bases, leaving 6 bases not matched to a gene. The CDR3 reads CASSYFLAGGLTDTQYF. CDR3 coding DNA: TGTGCCAGCAGTTACTTTTTAGCGGGGGGCCTCACAGATACGCAGTATTTT.

This rearrangement joins TRBV6-2 or TRBV6-3 to TRBJ2-1; 14 bases fit TRBD2. Germline lookup yields CDR1 MNHEY and CDR2 SVGEGT. The CDR3 is 15 residues long. V gave up 5 bases and J gave up 9 bases; unmatched junction bases: 6. The CDR3 DNA is TGTGCCAGCAGTCGACTAGCGGGAGGGCCTTTTGAGCAGTTCTTC. Residues: CASSRLAGGPFEQFF.

V usage is TRBV7-2 and J usage is TRBJ2-1; D perhaps matches TRBD2 (6 bases). Deletions cut 3 bases from V and 10 bases from J, with 19 bases between. The CDR3 is 15 amino acids. Germline assignment: CDR1 SGHTA and CDR2 FQGNSA. CDR3 loop: CASSFTGTLNGEQFF. The CDR3 nucleotides are TGTGCCAGCAGCTTCACCGGGACTTTAAACGGGGAGCAGTTCTTC.

The table lists this clonotype with a few counts. The V call is TRBV20-1, the J call TRBJ2-7; D remains ambiguous. The CDR3 totals 15 residues. Trimming stripped 0 bases from V and 0 bases from J, with 12 bases between. CDR1 and CDR2 from the germline V gene are DFQATT and SNEGSKA (reference sequence). CDR3 sequence (DNA): TGCAGTGCTAGAGATCCCGTCAGTAGCTCCTACGAGCAGTACTTC. Translated: CSARDPVSSSYEQYF.

In this sample, this clonotype turned up a few times. This rearrangement joins TRBV14 to TRBJ2-7; the D gene is possibly TRBD1 (6 bases). The V end lost 4 bases, the J end lost 5 bases, and 15 bases lay between the germline ends. This CDR3 has 14 residues. CDR1 SGHDN and CDR2 FVKESK come from the germline V gene. CDR3 sequence: CASSPQGRRNEQYF. The CDR3, as DNA: TGTGCCAGCAGCCCACAGGGAAGGAGGAACGAGCAGTACTTC.